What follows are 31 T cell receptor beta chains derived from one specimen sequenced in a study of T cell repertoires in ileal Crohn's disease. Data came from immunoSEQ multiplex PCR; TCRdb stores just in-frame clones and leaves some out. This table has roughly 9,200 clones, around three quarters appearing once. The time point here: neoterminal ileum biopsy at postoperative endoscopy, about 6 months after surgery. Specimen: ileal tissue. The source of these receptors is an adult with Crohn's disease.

The CDR3 protein is CASSLEIAGGYEQYF. The CDR3 region has the DNA TGTGCCAGCAGCTTGGAAATAGCGGGGGGCTACGAGCAGTACTTC. V usage is TRBV5-6 and J usage is TRBJ2-7; TRBD2 agrees at 10 bases. Germline lookup yields CDR1 SGHDT and CDR2 YYEEEE. The V and J ends lost 0 bases and 3 bases, in that order; junction bases with no gene match: 3. The CDR3 length is 15 residues.

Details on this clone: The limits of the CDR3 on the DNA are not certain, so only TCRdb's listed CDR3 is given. This CDR3 reads CTSSYGCCAQSRANVLTF. The rearrangement links TRBV1 to TRBJ2-6; the table's TRBD2 call for D was not verified on the DNA. TRBV1 is a pseudogene locus. The CDR3 is 18 residues long, counting both termini.

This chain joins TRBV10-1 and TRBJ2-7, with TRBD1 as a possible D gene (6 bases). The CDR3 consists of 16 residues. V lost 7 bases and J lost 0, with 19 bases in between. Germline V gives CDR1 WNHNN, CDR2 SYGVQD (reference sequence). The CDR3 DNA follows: TGCGCCAGCACCCAGGTGACAGGCTCCAGCTCCTACGAGCAGTACTTC. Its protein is CASTQVTGSSSYEQYF.

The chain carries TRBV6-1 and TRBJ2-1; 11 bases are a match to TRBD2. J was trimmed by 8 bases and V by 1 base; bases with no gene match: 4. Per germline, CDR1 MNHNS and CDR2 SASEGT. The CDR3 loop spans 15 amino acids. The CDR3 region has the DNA TGTGCCAGCAGTGAAGGGGTAGCGGGAGGGGATGAGCAGTTCTTC. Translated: CASSEGVAGGDEQFF.

This CDR3 is CASSWQGTNEKLFF. CDR3 nucleotide sequence: TGTGCCAGCAGTTGGCAGGGAACTAATGAAAAACTGTTTTTT. V usage is TRBV6-6 and J usage is TRBJ1-4, with a possible D match to TRBD1 (5 bases). V was cut by 4 bases and J by 1 base, with 7 bases left in between. In germline, CDR1 is MNHNY, CDR2 SVGAGI (reference sequence). This CDR3 region has 14 residues.

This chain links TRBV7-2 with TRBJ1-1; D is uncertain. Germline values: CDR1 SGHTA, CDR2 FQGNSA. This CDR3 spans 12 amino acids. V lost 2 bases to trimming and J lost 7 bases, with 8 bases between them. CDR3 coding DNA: TGTGCCAGCAGCTTAACAACCTTTGAAGCTTTCTTT. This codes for CASSLTTFEAFF.

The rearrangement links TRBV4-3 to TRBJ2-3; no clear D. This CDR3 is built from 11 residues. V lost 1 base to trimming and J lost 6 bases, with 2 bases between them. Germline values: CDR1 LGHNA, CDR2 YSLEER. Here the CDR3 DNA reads TGCGCCAGCAGCCAAGCTGATACGCAGTATTTT. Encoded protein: CASSQADTQYF.

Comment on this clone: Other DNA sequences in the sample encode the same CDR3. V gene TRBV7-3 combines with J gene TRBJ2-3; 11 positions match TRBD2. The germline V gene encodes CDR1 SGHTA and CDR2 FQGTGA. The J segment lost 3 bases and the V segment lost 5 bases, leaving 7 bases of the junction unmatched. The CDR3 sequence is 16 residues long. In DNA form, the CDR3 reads TGTGCCAGCAGCCCCCGGGCTAGCGGGAGGACAGATACGCAGTATTTT. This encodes CASSPRASGRTDTQYF.

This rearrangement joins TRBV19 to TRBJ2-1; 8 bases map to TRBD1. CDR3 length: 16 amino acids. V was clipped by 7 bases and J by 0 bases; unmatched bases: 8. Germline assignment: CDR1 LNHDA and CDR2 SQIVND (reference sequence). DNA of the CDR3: TGTGCCAGTAACTCAGGGGGCTGGGGCTCCTACAATGAGCAGTTCTTC. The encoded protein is CASNSGGWGSYNEQFF.

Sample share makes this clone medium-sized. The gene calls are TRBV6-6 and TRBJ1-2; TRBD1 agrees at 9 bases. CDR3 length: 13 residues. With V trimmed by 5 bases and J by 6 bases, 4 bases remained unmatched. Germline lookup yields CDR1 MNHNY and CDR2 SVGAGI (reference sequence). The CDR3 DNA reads TGTGCCAGCAGTCTCGGGACAGGGAATGGCTACACCTTC. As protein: CASSLGTGNGYTF.

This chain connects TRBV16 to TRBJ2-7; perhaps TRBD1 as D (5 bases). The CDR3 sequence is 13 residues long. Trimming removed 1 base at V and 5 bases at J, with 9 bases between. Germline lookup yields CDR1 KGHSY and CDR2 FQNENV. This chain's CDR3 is CASSQFKGNEQYF. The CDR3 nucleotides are TGTGCCAGCAGCCAATTCAAGGGGAACGAGCAGTACTTC.

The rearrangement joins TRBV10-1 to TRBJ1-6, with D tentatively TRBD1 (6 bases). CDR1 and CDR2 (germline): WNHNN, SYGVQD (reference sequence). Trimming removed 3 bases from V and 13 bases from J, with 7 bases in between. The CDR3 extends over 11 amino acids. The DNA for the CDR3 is TGCGCCAGCAGTGATAGGGGGCCCCTCCACTTT. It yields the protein CASSDRGPLHF.

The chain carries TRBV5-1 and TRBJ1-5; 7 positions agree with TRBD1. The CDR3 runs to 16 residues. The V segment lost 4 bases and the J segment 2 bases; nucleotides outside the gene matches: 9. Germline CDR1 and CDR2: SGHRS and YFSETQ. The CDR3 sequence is CASSPGDRAGNQPQHF. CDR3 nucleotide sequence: TGCGCCAGCAGCCCGGGCGACAGGGCTGGCAATCAGCCCCAGCATTTT.

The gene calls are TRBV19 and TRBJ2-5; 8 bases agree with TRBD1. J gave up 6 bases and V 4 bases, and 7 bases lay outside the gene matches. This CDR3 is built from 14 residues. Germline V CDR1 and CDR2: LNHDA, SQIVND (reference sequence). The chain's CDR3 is CASSSRTGIQTQYF. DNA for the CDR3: TGTGCCAGTAGTAGCCGGACAGGGATTCAGACCCAGTACTTC.

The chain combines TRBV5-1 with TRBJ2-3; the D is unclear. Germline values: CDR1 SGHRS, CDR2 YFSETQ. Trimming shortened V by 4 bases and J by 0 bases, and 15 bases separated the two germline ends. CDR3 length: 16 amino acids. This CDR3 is CASSPDRPTSTDTQYF. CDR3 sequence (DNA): TGCGCCAGCAGCCCGGATCGTCCGACTAGCACAGATACGCAGTATTTT.

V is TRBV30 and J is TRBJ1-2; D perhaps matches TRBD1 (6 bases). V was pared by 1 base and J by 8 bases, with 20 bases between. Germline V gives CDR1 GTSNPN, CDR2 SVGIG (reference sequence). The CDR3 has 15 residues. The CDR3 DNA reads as TGTGCCTGGAGTGGGGGGGGCGGGGGGCGCGAGGGCTACACCTTC. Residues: CAWSGGGGGREGYTF.

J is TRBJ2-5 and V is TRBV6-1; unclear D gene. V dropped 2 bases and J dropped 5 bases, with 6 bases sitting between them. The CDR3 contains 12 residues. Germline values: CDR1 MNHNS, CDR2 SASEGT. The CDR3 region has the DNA TGTGCCAGCAGTGAATTCGGGGAGACCCAGTACTTC. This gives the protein CASSEFGETQYF.

CDR3: CASSLRTGVPLSYEQYF. The CDR3 DNA reads as TGTGCCAGCAGCTTAAGGACAGGGGTCCCGTTATCCTACGAGCAGTACTTC. V and J are TRBV7-6 and TRBJ2-7, with 9 bases identical to TRBD1. Germline assignment: CDR1 SGHVS and CDR2 FNYEAQ. This CDR3 has 17 residues. Losses at the gene ends were 2 bases for V and 1 base for J; bases not matched to a gene: 9.

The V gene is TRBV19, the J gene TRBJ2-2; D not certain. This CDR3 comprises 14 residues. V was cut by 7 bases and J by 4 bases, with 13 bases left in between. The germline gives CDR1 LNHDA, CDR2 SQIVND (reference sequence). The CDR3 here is CASKETLSTGELFF. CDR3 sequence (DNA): TGTGCCAGTAAGGAGACTCTAAGCACCGGGGAGCTGTTTTTT.

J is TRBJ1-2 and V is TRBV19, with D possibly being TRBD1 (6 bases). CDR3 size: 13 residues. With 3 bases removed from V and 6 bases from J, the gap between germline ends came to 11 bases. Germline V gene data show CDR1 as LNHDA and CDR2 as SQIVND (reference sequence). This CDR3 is CASSMFGTHGYTF. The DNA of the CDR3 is TGTGCCAGTAGTATGTTCGGGACACATGGCTACACCTTC.

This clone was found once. Here the CDR3 reads CASSPSSYEQYF. The DNA for the CDR3 is TGTGCCAGCAGTCCTAGCTCCTACGAGCAGTACTTC. The chain couples TRBV7-2 to TRBJ2-7; no clear D gene. Trimming took 6 bases from V and 0 from J, leaving 6 bases between them. This CDR3 is 12 amino acids long. CDR1 SGHTA and CDR2 FQGNSA come from the germline V gene.

CDR3 sequence: CASSLGPGLNSYEQYF. CDR3 nucleotides: TGTGCCAGCAGCTTAGGACCGGGACTCAACTCCTACGAGCAGTACTTC. The rearrangement links TRBV11-3 to TRBJ2-7; D possibly corresponds to TRBD2 (6 bases). V shed 1 base and J shed 0 bases, with 13 bases lying between them. Germline CDR1 SGHNT, CDR2 YENEEA. CDR3 length equals 16 residues.

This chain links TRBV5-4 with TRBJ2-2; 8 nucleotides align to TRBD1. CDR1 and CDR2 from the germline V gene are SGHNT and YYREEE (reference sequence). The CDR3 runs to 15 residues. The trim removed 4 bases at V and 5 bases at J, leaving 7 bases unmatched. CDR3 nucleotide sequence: TGTGCCAGCAGCCCCACACAGGGGGGAACCGGGGAGCTGTTTTTT. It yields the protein CASSPTQGGTGELFF. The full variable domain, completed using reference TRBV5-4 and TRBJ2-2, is ETGVTQSPTHLIKTRGQQVTLRCSSQSGHNTVSWYQQALGQGPQFIFQYYREEENGRGNFPPRFSGLQFPNYSSELNVNALELDDSALYLCASSPTQGGTGELFFGEGSRLTVL.

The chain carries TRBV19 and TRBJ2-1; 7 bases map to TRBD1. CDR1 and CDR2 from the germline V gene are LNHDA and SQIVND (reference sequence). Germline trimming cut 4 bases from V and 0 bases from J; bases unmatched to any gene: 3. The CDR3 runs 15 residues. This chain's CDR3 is CASSNRDSSYNEQFF. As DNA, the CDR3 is TGTGCCAGTAGTAACCGGGACAGCTCCTACAATGAGCAGTTCTTC.

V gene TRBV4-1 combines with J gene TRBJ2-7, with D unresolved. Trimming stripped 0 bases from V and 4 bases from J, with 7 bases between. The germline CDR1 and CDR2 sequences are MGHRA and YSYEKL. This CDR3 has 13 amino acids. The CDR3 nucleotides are TGCGCCAGCAGCCAAGATCGAGGATACGAGCAGTACTTC. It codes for CASSQDRGYEQYF.

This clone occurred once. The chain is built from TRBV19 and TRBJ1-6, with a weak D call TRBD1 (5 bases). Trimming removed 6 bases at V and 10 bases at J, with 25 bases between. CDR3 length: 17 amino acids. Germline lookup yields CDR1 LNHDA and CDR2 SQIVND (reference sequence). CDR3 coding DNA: TGTGCCAGTAGCCCAGAACCCAGGGTTATCTCCAGATCACCCCTCCACTTT. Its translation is CASSPEPRVISRSPLHF.

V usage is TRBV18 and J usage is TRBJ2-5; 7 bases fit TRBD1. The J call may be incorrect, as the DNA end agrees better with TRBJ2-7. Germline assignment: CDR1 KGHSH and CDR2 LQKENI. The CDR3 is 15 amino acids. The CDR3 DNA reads TGTGCCAGCTCACGCTTTGGTGACAGGGCCTACGAGCAGTACTTC. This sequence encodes CASSRFGDRAYEQYF.

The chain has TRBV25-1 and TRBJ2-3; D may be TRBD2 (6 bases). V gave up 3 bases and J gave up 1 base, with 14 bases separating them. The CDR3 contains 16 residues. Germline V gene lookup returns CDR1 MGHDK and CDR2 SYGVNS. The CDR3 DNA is TGTGCCAGCAGTGACAGGAGGGGAGTGGGCACAGATACGCAGTATTTT. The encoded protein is CASSDRRGVGTDTQYF.

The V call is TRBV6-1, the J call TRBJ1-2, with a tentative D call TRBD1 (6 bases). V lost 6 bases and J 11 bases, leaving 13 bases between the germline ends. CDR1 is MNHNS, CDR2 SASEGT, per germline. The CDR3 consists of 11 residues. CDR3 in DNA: TGTGCCAGCAGACGGACAGTCACTTACACCTTC. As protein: CASRRTVTYTF.

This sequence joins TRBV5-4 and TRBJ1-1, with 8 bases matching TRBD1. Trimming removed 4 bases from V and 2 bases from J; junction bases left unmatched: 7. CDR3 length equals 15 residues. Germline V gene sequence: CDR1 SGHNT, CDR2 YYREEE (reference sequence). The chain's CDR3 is CASSLPGTGNTEAFF. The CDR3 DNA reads TGTGCCAGCAGCCTTCCGGGGACAGGTAACACTGAAGCTTTCTTT. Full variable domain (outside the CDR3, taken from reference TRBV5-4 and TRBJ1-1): ETGVTQSPTHLIKTRGQQVTLRCSSQSGHNTVSWYQQALGQGPQFIFQYYREEENGRGNFPPRFSGLQFPNYSSELNVNALELDDSALYLCASSLPGTGNTEAFFGQGTRLTVV.

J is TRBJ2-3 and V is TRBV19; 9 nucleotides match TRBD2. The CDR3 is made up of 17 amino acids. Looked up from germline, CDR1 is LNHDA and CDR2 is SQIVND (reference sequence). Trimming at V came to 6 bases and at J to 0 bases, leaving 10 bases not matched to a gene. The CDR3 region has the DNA TGTGCCAGTAGAGGAGCGGGAGGACTTCTTAGCACAGATACGCAGTATTTT. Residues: CASRGAGGLLSTDTQYF.